The entry below gives a single T cell receptor (beta chain) sequence along with its context. Its matching antigen is unknown. Documented time point: cycle 4 day 1 (C4D1), after less than seven weeks of nivolumab. All trial patients relapsed after autologous stem cell transplantation. This sample is drawn from a study of PD-1 blockade in classical Hodgkin lymphoma. On the study more broadly: Patients were infused with nivolumab 3 mg/kg every 2 weeks. Whole-study results and caveats: Undefined causes, possibly disease activity or prior therapy, underlie the repertoire differences.

Clones were read by immunoSEQ multiplex PCR, and TCRdb kept only the in-frame ones, dropping some. The sample includes 100,000 or so clones, approximately 89% of them seen just once. Sequenced material: peripheral blood mononuclear cells (PBMCs), taken before the fourth cycle of nivolumab. The TCR was taken from a human donor with classical Hodgkin lymphoma.

The CDR3 DNA sequence: TGTGCCAGCAGTGAATGGGGGAGGGTGATGACTAATGAAAAACTGTTTTTT. Amino acids: CASSEWGRVMTNEKLFF. The rearrangement uses TRBV6-1 and TRBJ1-4; D may be TRBD1 (5 bases). This CDR3 is built from 17 residues. Trimming left V 2 bases short and J 2 bases short, with 15 bases between. The germline CDR1 and CDR2 sequences are MNHNS and SASEGT.